This TCR beta chain was found in a study of T cell responses to AZD1222 COVID-19 vaccine. With 7 bases removed from V and 5 bases from J, the gap between germline ends came to 12 bases. This CDR3 contains 12 residues. Study findings and constraints: Most donors were white British and more were female, and clonal diversity was possibly underestimated. Two AZD1222 administrations were followed by greater Spike-specific TCR breadth and depth.

Some clones are missing from TCRdb's copy, which holds only in-frame ones; the method was immunoSEQ multiplex PCR. The sample consists of around 170,000 clones, less than 95% of them appearing once. Worth noting for this clone: The antigen remains undetermined.

Sequenced here: peripheral blood, sampled on day 0 of AZD1222 vaccination. The TCR sequence derives from an adult in good health. The chain links TRBV12-3 or TRBV12-4 to TRBJ2-7, with a weak D call TRBD2 (5 bases). This CDR3 reads CASTPDYHEQYF. The CDR3 coding sequence is TGTGCCAGCACTCCCGACTATCACGAGCAGTACTTC.